Presented here are 29 T cell receptor beta chains from one specimen sequenced in a study of PD-1 blockade in classical Hodgkin lymphoma. Time point: cycle 4 day 1 (C4D1), after about 6 weeks of nivolumab. Brentuximab vedotin exposure varied, and every patient relapsed after autologous stem cell transplantation. Produced via immunoSEQ multiplex PCR; TCRdb's table is partial and in-frame only. The repertoire holds about 110,000 clones, with roughly 87% as singletons. This specimen consisted of peripheral blood mononuclear cells (PBMCs), obtained before the fourth cycle of nivolumab. Receptor source: a human donor with classical Hodgkin lymphoma.

The CDR3 region has the DNA TGTGCCAGCAGCCCAATGTGGACGGTAGGAAACACCATATATTTT. Protein: CASSPMWTVGNTIYF. This rearrangement joins TRBV7-2 to TRBJ1-3; D unclear. In germline, CDR1 is SGHTA, CDR2 FQGNSA. The CDR3 consists of 15 residues. V was pared by 5 bases and J by 4 bases, with 15 bases between.

The J gene is TRBJ1-5, the V gene TRBV12-5; D gene ambiguous. With 5 bases removed from V and 4 bases from J, the gap between germline ends came to 9 bases. The germline gives CDR1 LGHNT, CDR2 FRNRAP. This CDR3 spans 13 amino acids. CDR3 loop: CASGPDPNQPQHF. As DNA, the CDR3 is TGTGCTAGTGGTCCCGATCCAAATCAGCCCCAGCATTTT.

The J gene is TRBJ2-3, the V gene TRBV27; D gene ambiguous. Germline V gene sequence: CDR1 MNHEY, CDR2 SMNVEV (reference sequence). V was shortened by 5 bases and J by 7 bases, with 7 bases between the two germline ends. The CDR3 covers 11 residues. Here the CDR3 DNA reads TGTGCCAGCAGTGATGTTTATACGCAGTATTTT. It yields the protein CASSDVYTQYF.

This chain's CDR3 is CASSQVGGERAIKETQYF. In DNA, the CDR3 is TGTGCCAGCAGCCAAGTGGGTGGGGAGCGAGCAATAAAAGAGACCCAGTACTTC. This chain uses TRBV4-2 with TRBJ2-5; TRBD2 is a possible D gene (5 bases). Per germline, CDR1 LGHNA and CDR2 YNFKEQ. Trimming shortened V by 1 base and J by 3 bases, and 21 bases separated the two germline ends. The CDR3 runs to 18 residues.

This chain connects TRBV6-5 to TRBJ1-2; D ambiguous. Germline V CDR1 and CDR2: MNHEY, SVGAGI. This CDR3 comprises 16 residues. Trimming left V 4 bases short and J 4 bases short, with 19 bases between. The CDR3 nucleotides read TGTGCCAGCAGTTCCTCCACGGGTTCGCGGGGCTATGGCTACACCTTC. Translating it yields CASSSSTGSRGYGYTF.

V is TRBV9 and J is TRBJ2-5, with 11 bases matching TRBD1. The J call may be in error: the DNA end matches TRBJ2-7 better. The CDR3 contains 14 residues. Germline lookup yields CDR1 SGDLS and CDR2 YYNGEE. This CDR3 is CASSVGQGAYEQYF. Here the CDR3 DNA reads TGTGCCAGCAGCGTCGGACAGGGGGCATACGAGCAGTACTTC.

V usage is TRBV9 and J usage is TRBJ2-3; D gene ambiguous. V dropped 0 bases and J dropped 3 bases, with 8 bases sitting between them. CDR1 SGDLS and CDR2 YYNGEE come from the germline V gene. CDR3 length: 14 residues. CDR3 residues: CASSVDGGTDTQYF. In DNA, the CDR3 is TGTGCCAGCAGCGTAGATGGTGGGACAGATACGCAGTATTTT.

The rearrangement uses TRBV5-1 and TRBJ1-1; D remains unclear. Per the germline V gene, CDR1 is SGHRS and CDR2 is YFSETQ. V was pared by 0 bases and J by 6 bases, with 12 bases between. The CDR3 consists of 14 residues. For the CDR3, the DNA is TGCGCCAGCAGCTTGGATAGCCAGGTCTCTGAAGCTTTCTTT. This codes for CASSLDSQVSEAFF.

The chain has TRBV15 and TRBJ2-7, with TRBD1 identical over 7 bases. Germline assignment: CDR1 LNHNV and CDR2 YYDKDF (reference sequence). The CDR3 is 13 residues long. V lost 5 bases and J lost 5; bases outside the gene matches: 6. In DNA, the CDR3 is TGTGCCACCAGCGCCCGACAGGGCGACGAGCAGTACTTC. It is translated as CATSARQGDEQYF.

The chain carries TRBV29-1 and TRBJ2-1, with 10 bases lining up with TRBD2. From germline, CDR1 is SQVTM and CDR2 ANQGSEA. This CDR3 comprises 16 residues. The V segment lost 2 bases and the J segment 8 bases; nucleotides outside the gene matches: 12. The CDR3, as DNA: TGCAGCGTTGAAATAAGCGGGAGGGCCAGAGTCGATGAGCAGTTCTTC. Protein sequence: CSVEISGRARVDEQFF.

The chain joins TRBV19 to TRBJ1-1; D may be TRBD1 (5 bases). Germline V gene sequence: CDR1 LNHDA, CDR2 SQIVND (reference sequence). V was trimmed by 6 bases and J by 6 bases, leaving 17 bases between them. CDR3 length: 14 amino acids. The CDR3 protein is CASSSTRERAEAFF. The DNA for the CDR3 is TGTGCCAGTAGCTCGACCAGGGAAAGGGCTGAAGCTTTCTTT. Looking up the rest from reference TRBV19 and TRBJ1-1 gives the full variable domain: DGGITQSPKYLFRKEGQNVTLSCEQNLNHDAMYWYRQDPGQGLRLIYYSQIVNDFQKGDIAEGYSVSREKKESFPLTVTSAQKNPTAFYLCASSSTRERAEAFFGQGTRLTVV.

This sequence joins TRBV9 and TRBJ1-1, with a tentative D call TRBD1 (5 bases). CDR3 size: 15 residues. Trimming left V 6 bases short and J 3 bases short, with 18 bases between. Germline lookup yields CDR1 SGDLS and CDR2 YYNGEE. CDR3 region: CASTLYGGEDTEAFF. The CDR3 nucleotides read TGTGCCAGCACCTTATATGGGGGAGAGGACACTGAAGCTTTCTTT.

Here the CDR3 DNA reads TGTGCCAGCAGTTCGACAGGGGACACCGGGGAGCTGTTTTTT. This codes for CASSSTGDTGELFF. The chain carries TRBV6-5 and TRBJ2-2; 8 positions match TRBD1. CDR1 and CDR2 from the germline V gene are MNHEY and SVGAGI. Losses at the gene ends were 4 bases for V and 3 bases for J; bases not matched to a gene: 1. The CDR3 sequence is 14 residues long.

This rearrangement joins TRBV30 to TRBJ2-7, with a weak D call TRBD2 (6 bases). The CDR3 is made up of 13 amino acids. Trimming shortened V by 3 bases and J by 7 bases, and 16 bases separated the two germline ends. Germline lookup yields CDR1 GTSNPN and CDR2 SVGIG (reference sequence). In DNA form, the CDR3 reads TGTGCCTGGAGGGTGAAGGGAGGTCGGGAGCAGTACTTC. This codes for CAWRVKGGREQYF.

V is TRBV5-1 and J is TRBJ2-3; tentatively, D is TRBD1 (5 bases). The CDR3 sequence is 15 residues long. V lost 1 base to trimming and J lost 1 base, with 10 bases between them. Germline-derived CDR1 and CDR2 are SGHRS and YFSETQ. The CDR3 region has the DNA TGCGCCAGCAGCTTGACGCCAGGGCGCACAGATACGCAGTATTTT. Its protein product is CASSLTPGRTDTQYF.

In DNA, the CDR3 is TGCAGCGTTGAATGGGCTAGCGGTAGGGCGGGCGGGGAGCTGTTTTTT. It translates to CSVEWASGRAGGELFF. J is TRBJ2-2 and V is TRBV29-1; 7 bases are a match to TRBD2. Germline V lookup: CDR1 SQVTM, CDR2 ANQGSEA. V gave up 2 bases and J gave up 7 bases; unmatched junction bases: 13. The CDR3 totals 16 residues.

The J gene is TRBJ1-1, the V gene TRBV29-1; D may be TRBD1 (5 bases). The ends were cut back, 6 bases at V and 1 base at J, with 27 bases in the middle. Germline V gene sequence: CDR1 SQVTM, CDR2 ANQGSEA. The CDR3 length is 18 residues. The CDR3 protein is CSVRGVEGTNSWNTEAFF. Written as DNA, the CDR3 is TGCAGCGTCCGAGGGGTGGAGGGGACGAATAGTTGGAACACTGAAGCTTTCTTT.

V and J are TRBV10-3 and TRBJ2-5, with 7 bases that match TRBD1. The CDR3 runs 15 residues. The V gene's germline CDR1 is ENHRY and CDR2 SYGVKD. Trimming took 5 bases from V and 7 from J; bases not matched to a gene: 13. In DNA, the CDR3 is TGTGCCATCAGTCAATCGGGGACAGCCTCGGCGACCCAGTACTTC. Protein: CAISQSGTASATQYF.

CDR3 in DNA: TGTGCCAGCTCACCTTCCCGGACTAGCGGAGCCACCGGGGAGCTGTTTTTT. This encodes CASSPSRTSGATGELFF. This rearrangement joins TRBV18 to TRBJ2-2; 10 bases match TRBD2. CDR1 is KGHSH, CDR2 LQKENI, per germline. The ends lost 3 bases at V and 4 bases at J; junction bases unmatched: 8. The CDR3 runs 17 residues.

J is TRBJ1-2 and V is TRBV4-3; a weak D match, TRBD1 (5 bases). Trimming stripped 1 base from V and 6 bases from J, with 24 bases between. The CDR3 runs to 18 residues. From germline, CDR1 is LGHNA and CDR2 YSLEER. CDR3 sequence reads: CASSQVQAWRVEGNGYTF. The CDR3 DNA sequence: TGCGCCAGCAGCCAAGTGCAAGCTTGGCGGGTGGAGGGGAATGGCTACACCTTC.

The V gene is TRBV28, the J gene TRBJ1-1; D unresolved. This CDR3 comprises 11 residues. The germline V and J ends were trimmed by 3 bases and 10 bases, with 9 bases remaining between them. CDR1 is MDHEN, CDR2 SYDVKM, per germline. The CDR3 nucleotides read TGTGCCAGCAGTTTGTCGTACGTAGCTTTCTTT. Protein sequence: CASSLSYVAFF.

The chain is built from TRBV5-1 and TRBJ1-1; D is undetermined. V was trimmed by 0 bases and J by 1 base, leaving 7 bases between them. Germline CDR1 and CDR2: SGHRS and YFSETQ. The CDR3 is made up of 14 amino acids. The CDR3 region is CASSLVGPNTEAFF. The CDR3 coding sequence is TGCGCCAGCAGCTTGGTTGGACCGAACACTGAAGCTTTCTTT.

There are a few counts of this clone. The chain employs TRBV11-3 and TRBJ1-5, with D unclear. The germline V gene encodes CDR1 SGHNT and CDR2 YENEEA. The CDR3 extends over 12 amino acids. Trimming removed 5 bases at V and 4 bases at J, with 6 bases between. The CDR3 reads CASSQLNQPQHF. CDR3 coding DNA: TGTGCCAGCAGCCAGCTAAATCAGCCCCAGCATTTT. The full variable domain, in which reference TRBV11-3 and TRBJ1-5 provide the parts outside the CDR3, is EAGVVQSPRYKIIEKKQPVAFWCNPISGHNTLYWYLQNLGQGPELLIRYENEEAVDDSQLPKDRFSAERLKGVDSTLKIQPAELGDSAVYLCASSQLNQPQHFGDGTRLSIL.

The chain recombines TRBV29-1 with TRBJ2-1; 9 positions match TRBD2. CDR3 size: 13 residues. Germline lookup yields CDR1 SQVTM and CDR2 ANQGSEA. J lost 7 bases, V lost 5 bases, and 6 bases had no gene match. CDR3 in amino acids: CSVIALAGNEQFF. The CDR3 region has the DNA TGCAGCGTTATTGCTCTAGCGGGGAATGAGCAGTTCTTC.

This clone came up once. This chain connects TRBV4-3 to TRBJ2-1; no definite D call. The germline CDR1 and CDR2 sequences are LGHNA and YSLEER. The length of the CDR3 is 13 residues. V dropped 0 bases and J dropped 9 bases, with 9 bases sitting between them. The CDR3 loop is CASSQDRLGEQFF. DNA for the CDR3: TGCGCCAGCAGCCAAGATCGACTCGGTGAGCAGTTCTTC.

This chain links TRBV7-7 with TRBJ1-4; D is uncertain. The CDR3 is 18 amino acids. Germline values: CDR1 SSHAT, CDR2 FNYEAQ (reference sequence). Trimming took off 0 bases at V and 4 bases at J, with 18 bases between the two ends. The CDR3 spells CASSLAPAGRGLNEKLFF. The CDR3 bases are TGTGCCAGCAGCTTAGCCCCCGCGGGAAGAGGCCTTAATGAAAAACTGTTTTTT.

This clone came up once. V gene TRBV28 combines with J gene TRBJ1-1, with 7 bases aligning to TRBD1. The CDR3 totals 15 residues. Trimming took 6 bases from V and 5 from J; bases not matched to a gene: 12. The germline V gene has CDR1 MDHEN and CDR2 SYDVKM. DNA of the CDR3: TGTGCCAGCAGGCCACCTGACAGGGATAGGACTGAAGCTTTCTTT. Its translation: CASRPPDRDRTEAFF. Combining the CDR3 with reference TRBV28 and TRBJ1-1 gives the whole variable domain DVKVTQSSRYLVKRTGEKVFLECVQDMDHENMFWYRQDPGLGLRLIYFSYDVKMKEKGDIPEGYSVSREKKERFSLILESASTNQTSMYLCASRPPDRDRTEAFFGQGTRLTVV.

This clone was picked up one time. This chain connects TRBV30 to TRBJ1-2; the match to TRBD1 covers 8 bases. The J segment lost 8 bases and the V segment lost 3 bases, leaving 5 bases of the junction unmatched. CDR1 and CDR2 from the germline V gene are GTSNPN and SVGIG (reference sequence). The CDR3 totals 12 residues. The CDR3 is CAWRPTGAGYTF. The CDR3 region has the DNA TGTGCCTGGAGGCCGACAGGGGCCGGCTACACCTTC.

The rearrangement joins TRBV27 to TRBJ1-5; the D gene is possibly TRBD1 (5 bases). Trimming took off 2 bases at V and 6 bases at J, with 17 bases between the two ends. The CDR3 consists of 16 residues. In germline, CDR1 is MNHEY, CDR2 SMNVEV (reference sequence). The CDR3, as DNA: TGTGCCAGCAGTTTAGGGGGATTGAGTGGGAGTCAGCCCCAGCATTTT. It encodes CASSLGGLSGSQPQHF.